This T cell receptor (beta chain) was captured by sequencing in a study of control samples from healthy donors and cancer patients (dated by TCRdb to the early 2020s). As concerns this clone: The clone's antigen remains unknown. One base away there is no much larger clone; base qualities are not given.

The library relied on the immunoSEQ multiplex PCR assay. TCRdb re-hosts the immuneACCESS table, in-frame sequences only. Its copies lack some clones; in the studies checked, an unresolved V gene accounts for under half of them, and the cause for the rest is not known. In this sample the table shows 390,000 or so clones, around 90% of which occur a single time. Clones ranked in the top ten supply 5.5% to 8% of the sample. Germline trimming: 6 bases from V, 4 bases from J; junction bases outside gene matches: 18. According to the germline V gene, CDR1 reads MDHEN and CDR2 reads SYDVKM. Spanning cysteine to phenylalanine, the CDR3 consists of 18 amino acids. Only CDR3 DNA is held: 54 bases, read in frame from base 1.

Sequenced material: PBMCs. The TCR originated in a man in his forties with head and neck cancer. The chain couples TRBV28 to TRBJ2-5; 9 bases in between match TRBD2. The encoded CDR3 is CASSPGWAGGPRGETQYF. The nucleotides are TGTGCCAGCAGCCCCGGGTGGGCGGGAGGGCCGAGGGGAGAGACCCAGTACTTC.